Presented here are 22 T cell receptor beta chains from one specimen sequenced in a study of blood T cell repertoires in COVID-19. Some clones are missing from TCRdb's copy, which holds only in-frame ones; the method was immunoSEQ multiplex PCR. The table records just under 150,000 clones, 80% to 90% of them present only once. Input material: peripheral blood. The receptors come from a woman aged 50 to 60 with active or convalescent COVID-19.

V usage is TRBV11-3 and J usage is TRBJ1-1; D is uncertain. From germline, CDR1 is SGHNT and CDR2 YENEEA. This CDR3 region has 13 residues. The germline V and J ends were trimmed by 5 bases and 4 bases, with 11 bases remaining between them. The CDR3 bases are TGTGCCAGCAGCATTGTCGGGTCCACTGAAGCTTTCTTT. It codes for CASSIVGSTEAFF.

The chain combines TRBV6-5 with TRBJ1-4, with a weak D call TRBD1 (5 bases). The CDR3 spans 15 residues. Germline V gives CDR1 MNHEY, CDR2 SVGAGI. Trimming left V 6 bases short and J 1 base short, with 12 bases between. The CDR3 DNA follows: TGTGCCAGCAGGGACCCAAGGGGAACTAATGAAAAACTGTTTTTT. Its translation is CASRDPRGTNEKLFF.

CDR3 in amino acids: CASTLGQGNTEAFF. CDR3 nucleotide sequence: TGTGCCAGCACTCTGGGGCAGGGTAACACTGAAGCTTTCTTT. This chain connects TRBV6-5 to TRBJ1-1; tentatively, D is TRBD1 (5 bases). Germline V gives CDR1 MNHEY, CDR2 SVGAGI. CDR3 length: 14 residues. Trimming removed 7 bases from V and 2 bases from J, with 14 bases in between.

This chain joins TRBV27 and TRBJ2-3; D ambiguous. Germline assignment: CDR1 MNHEY and CDR2 SMNVEV (reference sequence). The CDR3 is made up of 13 amino acids. V was cut by 2 bases and J by 2 bases, with 5 bases left in between. The CDR3 DNA is TGTGCCAGCAGTTTAGACAACACAGATACGCAGTATTTT. This encodes CASSLDNTDTQYF.

The V gene is TRBV2, the J gene TRBJ1-6; possibly TRBD1 for D (6 bases). This CDR3 comprises 16 residues. V gave up 4 bases and J gave up 4 bases, with 14 bases separating them. The germline CDR1 and CDR2 sequences are SNHLY and FYNNEI. CDR3 in amino acids: CASSGATGLYNSPLHF. DNA for the CDR3: TGTGCCAGCAGTGGGGCTACAGGGTTGTATAATTCACCCCTCCACTTT. The whole variable domain, remainder taken from reference TRBV2 and TRBJ1-6, is EPEVTQTPSHQVTQMGQEVILRCVPISNHLYFYWYRQILGQKVEFLVSFYNNEISEKSEIFDDQFSVERPDGSNFTLKIRSTKLEDSAMYFCASSGATGLYNSPLHFGNGTRLTVT.

The gene calls are TRBV14 and TRBJ2-2, with 11 bases that match TRBD1. Germline CDR1 reads SGHDN; CDR2 reads FVKESK. Trimming at V came to 0 bases and at J to 6 bases, leaving 9 bases not matched to a gene. The CDR3 totals 18 residues. The CDR3, as DNA: TGTGCCAGCAGCCAAGATTGGCTCGGACAGGGGGCCCCCGGGGAGCTGTTTTTT. The encoded protein is CASSQDWLGQGAPGELFF.

This chain links TRBV5-1 with TRBJ2-5; 8 nucleotides agree with TRBD1. The CDR3 extends over 16 amino acids. V gave up 0 bases and J gave up 1 base; unmatched junction bases: 5. In germline, CDR1 is SGHRS, CDR2 YFSETQ. The CDR3 spells CASSLGETGVQETQYF. The DNA for the CDR3 is TGCGCCAGCAGCTTGGGGGAGACAGGGGTCCAAGAGACCCAGTACTTC.

J is TRBJ2-3 and V is TRBV7-2, with D possibly being TRBD2 (6 bases). V shed 4 bases and J shed 1 base, with 18 bases lying between them. Germline CDR1 is SGHTA and CDR2 is FQGNSA. This CDR3 has 17 amino acids. The CDR3 region is CASSSQPGTLRTDTQYF. The CDR3, as DNA: TGTGCCAGCAGCTCCCAACCCGGGACTCTCCGCACAGATACGCAGTATTTT.

The chain has TRBV18 and TRBJ2-3, with 7 positions matching TRBD2. J lost 0 bases, V lost 3 bases, and 6 bases had no gene match. Per the germline V gene, CDR1 is KGHSH and CDR2 is LQKENI. The CDR3 covers 16 residues. CDR3 region: CASSPPPGLSTDTQYF. In DNA, the CDR3 is TGTGCCAGCTCACCTCCTCCGGGACTAAGCACAGATACGCAGTATTTT.

This chain uses TRBV29-1 with TRBJ2-3, with a weak D call TRBD1 (5 bases). V was pared by 5 bases and J by 3 bases, with 9 bases between. In germline, CDR1 is SQVTM, CDR2 ANQGSEA. CDR3 size: 12 residues. CDR3 DNA: TGCAGCGTTCAGGGCCCAACAGATACGCAGTATTTT. Protein product: CSVQGPTDTQYF.

The chain is built from TRBV6-7 and TRBJ1-6, with D unresolved. TRBV6-7 is an ORF, with its function uncertain. V was shortened by 4 bases and J by 9 bases, with 7 bases between the two germline ends. The CDR3 contains 12 residues. The CDR3 region is CASSLNSSPLHF. CDR3 nucleotides: TGTGCCAGCAGTTTAAACAGTTCACCCCTCCACTTT.

The chain combines TRBV7-9 with TRBJ1-1, with TRBD1 as a possible D gene (5 bases). Deletions cut 7 bases from V and 4 bases from J, with 16 bases between. Germline-derived CDR1 and CDR2 are SEHNR and FQNEAQ (reference sequence). CDR3 length: 14 amino acids. Here the CDR3 reads CASTSAGGSTEAFF. The CDR3 bases are TGTGCCAGCACCTCCGCGGGGGGGTCCACTGAAGCTTTCTTT.

V usage is TRBV6-1 and J usage is TRBJ1-5; TRBD1 aligns across 9 bases. Germline trimming cut 3 bases from V and 5 bases from J; bases unmatched to any gene: 5. The CDR3 sequence is 15 residues long. CDR1 and CDR2 from the germline V gene are MNHNS and SASEGT. CDR3 sequence: CASSDSDRGYQPQHF. The CDR3 region has the DNA TGTGCCAGCAGTGATTCGGACAGGGGCTATCAGCCCCAGCATTTT.

The CDR3, as DNA: TGTGCCTGGAGTACGGGGTGGCTTGGCTACACCTTC. This sequence encodes CAWSTGWLGYTF. The V gene is TRBV30, the J gene TRBJ1-2, with D unresolved. The germline V gene has CDR1 GTSNPN and CDR2 SVGIG (reference sequence). This CDR3 has 12 amino acids. V lost 2 bases, J lost 7 bases, and 11 bases lay in between.

The genes are TRBV30 and TRBJ2-7; D might be TRBD2 (6 bases). V dropped 2 bases and J dropped 0 bases, with 14 bases sitting between them. Germline CDR1 GTSNPN, CDR2 SVGIG (reference sequence). CDR3 length: 15 residues. CDR3 residues: CAWSPLAGSSYEQYF. CDR3 bases: TGTGCCTGGAGTCCACTAGCAGGGAGCTCCTACGAGCAGTACTTC.

The chain couples TRBV3-1 (or the pseudogene TRBV3-2) to TRBJ2-2; D might be TRBD2 (5 bases). V was trimmed by 1 base and J by 6 bases, leaving 12 bases between them. The CDR3 sequence is 15 residues long. Germline CDR1 reads LGHDT; CDR2 reads YNNKEL (reference sequence). CDR3 sequence (DNA): TGTGCCAGCAGCCAAGTTCAACCCGGGGCCGGGGAGCTGTTTTTT. Protein sequence: CASSQVQPGAGELFF.

This clone has just one count. This chain links TRBV30 with TRBJ1-5, with TRBD1 matching over 7 bases. Germline CDR1 reads GTSNPN; CDR2 reads SVGIG (reference sequence). After removal of 3 bases from V and 0 bases from J, the junction contained 14 bases not matched to a gene. CDR3 length: 18 amino acids. DNA for the CDR3: TGTGCCTGGAGCCGAAGCCGGGACAGCCTTTATAGCAATCAGCCCCAGCATTTT. This sequence encodes CAWSRSRDSLYSNQPQHF.

The chain uses TRBV6-6 and TRBJ1-5; maybe TRBD1 (5 bases). There are 13 residues in the CDR3. Germline CDR1 reads MNHNY; CDR2 reads SVGAGI (reference sequence). V lost 2 bases and J lost 5, with 7 bases in between. This CDR3 reads CASSYGADQPQHF. The CDR3 nucleotides read TGTGCCAGCAGTTACGGGGCAGATCAGCCCCAGCATTTT.

This chain joins TRBV6-5 and TRBJ2-1; maybe TRBD2 (6 bases). Trimming removed 5 bases from V and 7 bases from J, with 15 bases in between. CDR3 size: 14 residues. Germline V gene sequence: CDR1 MNHEY, CDR2 SVGAGI. Here the CDR3 DNA reads TGTGCCAGCAGTACTAGGGGCGGGAAAAATGAGCAGTTCTTC. Translating it yields CASSTRGGKNEQFF.

The chain couples TRBV30 to TRBJ1-5; TRBD1 might be the D (5 bases). This CDR3 comprises 16 residues. Germline loops: CDR1 GTSNPN, CDR2 SVGIG (reference sequence). Trimming took 2 bases from V and 1 from J, leaving 15 bases between them. The CDR3 here is CAWSRGALGSNQPQHF. The CDR3 coding sequence is TGTGCCTGGAGTCGCGGGGCCTTAGGGAGCAATCAGCCCCAGCATTTT.

The rearrangement uses TRBV29-1 and TRBJ1-2; D is undetermined. V was clipped by 6 bases and J by 0 bases, with 17 bases between them. From germline, CDR1 is SQVTM and CDR2 ANQGSEA. This CDR3 is built from 15 residues. The CDR3 loop reads CSVTPEAVTNYGYTF. CDR3 sequence (DNA): TGCAGCGTAACCCCGGAGGCAGTGACTAACTATGGCTACACCTTC.

The chain carries TRBV7-2 and TRBJ1-2; perhaps TRBD1 as D (5 bases). Germline V CDR1 and CDR2: SGHTA, FQGNSA. V was trimmed by 1 base and J by 4 bases, leaving 10 bases between them. The CDR3 consists of 14 residues. CDR3 bases: TGTGCCAGCAGCTTAGAGTACGACAGCTATGGCTACACCTTC. Protein sequence: CASSLEYDSYGYTF.